One sample yielded the 18 T cell receptor beta chains listed below, sequenced in a study of blood T cells in healthy people across ages. With a J-beta primer mix and a sample-barcoded 5' primer, a second PCR ran about 7 to 11 cycles. TCRdb fed the 5' RACE reads into MiXCR, producing one record per CDR3 protein. The sample records some 1.5 million distinct CDR3 sequences, approximately 28% being singletons. The material sequenced was blood. The receptors come from a woman in her twenties or thirties in good health.

This clonotype was observed a handful of times. The chain uses TRBV20-1 and TRBJ2-1; TRBD2 matches at 10 bases. The J segment lost 8 bases and the V segment lost 1 base, leaving 14 bases of the junction unmatched. Germline-derived CDR1 and CDR2 are DFQATT and SNEGSKA (reference sequence). CDR3 length: 17 amino acids. The CDR3 reads CSARVAGGPGPRDEQFF. The CDR3 DNA is TGCAGTGCTAGAGTAGCGGGGGGCCCGGGCCCGCGGGATGAGCAGTTCTTC.

This clonotype showed up just a few times. The J gene is TRBJ2-7, the V gene TRBV5-1; D unclear. Germline CDR1 SGHRS, CDR2 YFSETQ. The V end lost 7 bases, the J end lost 0 bases, and 11 bases lay between the germline ends. This CDR3 spans 13 amino acids. The CDR3 protein is CASQPGDSYEQYF. CDR3 DNA: TGCGCCAGCCAACCGGGTGACTCCTACGAGCAGTACTTC.

J is TRBJ2-1 and V is TRBV5-1; TRBD2 matches at 8 bases. V lost 4 bases to trimming and J lost 9 bases; unmatched junction nucleotides: 12. CDR1 SGHRS and CDR2 YFSETQ come from the germline V gene. CDR3 size: 15 residues. For the CDR3, the DNA is TGCGCCAGCAGCCCGGGACTAGGTACCTTCTTTGAGCAGTTCTTC. Translating it yields CASSPGLGTFFEQFF.

This clonotype was found once. V gene TRBV2 combines with J gene TRBJ2-1, with 7 nucleotides matching TRBD2. Germline-derived CDR1 and CDR2 are SNHLY and FYNNEI. Trimming cost V 7 bases and J 7 bases; bases outside gene matches: 13. The CDR3 runs 15 residues. The CDR3, as DNA: TGTGCCAGCACCGAAGGACTAATCGGGGGGAATGAGCAGTTCTTC. This sequence encodes CASTEGLIGGNEQFF.

This clonotype was observed a few times. The rearrangement joins TRBV20-1 to TRBJ2-6; tentative D call: TRBD2 (5 bases). Germline CDR1 is DFQATT and CDR2 is SNEGSKA (reference sequence). Trimming stripped 3 bases from V and 0 bases from J, with 9 bases between. The CDR3 length is 15 residues. The chain's CDR3 is CSARSGSSGANVLTF. CDR3 nucleotide sequence: TGCAGTGCTAGGAGTGGGAGCTCTGGGGCCAACGTCCTGACTTTC.

This clonotype was observed a handful of times. The V and J genes are TRBV18 and TRBJ1-5; no clear D gene. V was shortened by 3 bases and J by 3 bases, with 12 bases between the two germline ends. CDR1 KGHSH and CDR2 LQKENI come from the germline V gene. The CDR3 contains 15 residues. The CDR3, as DNA: TGTGCCAGCTCACCGGGTCCCGAGGTCAATCAGCCCCAGCATTTT. Its protein product is CASSPGPEVNQPQHF.

This clonotype turned up a few times. The chain employs TRBV21-1 and TRBJ2-1. TRBV21-1 is labeled a pseudogene. There are 15 residues in the CDR3. The CDR3 here is CASSKEVRQYNEQFF. Here the CDR3 DNA reads TGTGCCAGCAGCAAAGAGGTGAGGCAGTACAATGAGCAGTTCTTC.

This clonotype was detected once. This may be a read error: a much more frequent sequence differs by one nucleotide. V and J are TRBV29-1 and TRBJ1-2; D gene ambiguous. CDR3 length: 13 amino acids. From germline, CDR1 is SQVTM and CDR2 ANQGSEA. The CDR3 protein is CSVGRPDNFGYTF. In nucleotides, the CDR3 is TGCAGCGTTGGAAGACCTGATAACTTTGGCTACACCTTC.

This clonotype was detected only a few times. The V call is TRBV6-5, the J call TRBJ2-1; D is unclear. Germline values: CDR1 MNHEY, CDR2 SVGAGI. Trimming cost V 9 bases and J 1 base, with 10 bases left between them. The CDR3 contains 13 residues. In nucleotides, the CDR3 is TGTGCCAGTGGGTCGAGATCCTACAATGAGCAGTTCTTC. It translates to CASGSRSYNEQFF.

This clonotype was detected only a few times. The chain combines TRBV11-2 with TRBJ2-7; 9 positions agree with TRBD2. The germline V gene has CDR1 SGHAT and CDR2 FQNNGV. The CDR3 consists of 18 residues. After removal of 2 bases from V and 4 bases from J, the junction contained 15 bases not matched to a gene. Here the CDR3 DNA reads TGTGCCAGCAGCTTAAAGAGATGGCGGGAGGGCCAATTGTACGAGCAGTACTTC. This codes for CASSLKRWREGQLYEQYF.

The V and J genes are TRBV14 and TRBJ2-7; 9 nucleotides align to TRBD1. This CDR3 is 16 amino acids long. J was trimmed by 0 bases and V by 4 bases; bases with no gene match: 7. The V gene's germline CDR1 is SGHDN and CDR2 FVKESK. CDR3 nucleotides: TGTGCCAGCAGCCCCGGAGCGGGACAGGGCTCCTACGAGCAGTACTTC. Protein: CASSPGAGQGSYEQYF.

This clonotype was seen many times. This chain connects TRBV24-1 to TRBJ2-1; TRBD2 aligns across 15 bases. The CDR3 loop spans 16 amino acids. The V segment lost 10 bases and the J segment 3 bases; nucleotides outside the gene matches: 6. Germline CDR1 is KGHDR and CDR2 is SFDVKD. The CDR3 protein is CATWTSGRAIYNEQFF. Written as DNA, the CDR3 is TGTGCCACATGGACTAGCGGGAGGGCTATCTACAATGAGCAGTTCTTC.

The chain couples TRBV24-1 to TRBJ2-1; 10 bases agree with TRBD2. V was pared by 5 bases and J by 1 base, with 7 bases of the junction left unmatched. This CDR3 contains 17 residues. CDR1 KGHDR and CDR2 SFDVKD come from the germline V gene. CDR3 bases: TGTGCCACCAGTGCAGGTAGCGGGAGGTTATCCTACAATGAGCAGTTCTTC. It yields the protein CATSAGSGRLSYNEQFF.

CDR3 nucleotide sequence: TGTGCCAGCAGTCTAGAACTAAGAGGGAGAGCAGATACGCAGTATTTT. It encodes CASSLELRGRADTQYF. The rearrangement uses TRBV12-3 or TRBV12-4 and TRBJ2-3; tentatively, D is TRBD2 (5 bases). The CDR3 length is 16 residues. With 5 bases removed from V and 4 bases from J, the gap between germline ends came to 19 bases.

This chain connects TRBV30 to TRBJ2-1; TRBD2 aligns across 9 bases. This CDR3 comprises 15 residues. Germline V gives CDR1 GTSNPN, CDR2 SVGIG (reference sequence). Trimming at V came to 1 base and at J to 7 bases, leaving 8 bases not matched to a gene. CDR3 nucleotide sequence: TGTGCCTGGAGTGGCGGACTAGCGATGGGGAATGAGCAGTTCTTC. Protein sequence: CAWSGGLAMGNEQFF.

The chain carries TRBV6-5 and TRBJ2-3; weak D call: TRBD1 (6 bases). CDR1 and CDR2 (germline): MNHEY, SVGAGI. This CDR3 contains 15 residues. Trimming pared 5 bases from V and 6 bases from J, leaving 18 bases between. As DNA, the CDR3 is TGTGCCAGCAGTAGAGTCGGGACACCGGGGGATACGCAGTATTTT. Encoded protein: CASSRVGTPGDTQYF.

This chain joins TRBV5-6 and TRBJ2-3; 8 bases align to TRBD1. Germline CDR1 and CDR2: SGHDT and YYEEEE. V lost 6 bases, J lost 4 bases, and 16 bases stayed unmatched. The CDR3 loop spans 17 amino acids. The CDR3 here is CASKYIQGAYFPDTQYF. The DNA for the CDR3 is TGTGCCAGCAAATACATTCAGGGGGCCTATTTCCCAGATACGCAGTATTTT.

CDR3 sequence reads: CSAERDRATEAFF. CDR3 nucleotide sequence: TGCAGCGCGGAACGGGACAGGGCCACTGAAGCTTTCTTT. The chain employs TRBV29-1 and TRBJ1-1; 9 bases match TRBD1. Trimming removed 7 bases from V and 4 bases from J; junction bases left unmatched: 7. There are 13 residues in the CDR3. Germline V gives CDR1 SQVTM, CDR2 ANQGSEA.